These 5 T cell receptor beta chains originate from one sample sequenced in a study of blood T cell repertoires in COVID-19. Repertoires were generated with immunoSEQ multiplex PCR, while TCRdb's copy carries only in-frame clones and drops some. The table shows about 69,000 clones, with approximately 80% occurring only once. Sequences were obtained from peripheral blood. Every receptor here comes from a man aged 45-65 years with COVID-19, enrolled during active disease.

The table lists this clone with a count of one. This chain links TRBV30 with TRBJ1-2, with TRBD1 as a possible D gene (6 bases). From germline, CDR1 is GTSNPN and CDR2 SVGIG (reference sequence). V lost 4 bases, J lost 3 bases, and 12 bases lay in between. The CDR3 has 13 amino acids. CDR3 DNA: TGTGCCTGGACCGTAAGACAGGACTATGGCTACACCTTC. Amino acids: CAWTVRQDYGYTF. Variable domain in full (rest from reference TRBV30 and TRBJ1-2): SQTIHQWPATLVQPVGSPLSLECTVEGTSNPNLYWYRQAAGRGLQLLFYSVGIGQISSEVPQNLSASRPQDRQFILSSKKLLLSDSGFYLCAWTVRQDYGYTFGSGTRLTVV.

This chain uses TRBV5-1 with TRBJ2-7, with 9 bases lining up with TRBD2. The germline V gene encodes CDR1 SGHRS and CDR2 YFSETQ. V lost 4 bases to trimming and J lost 6 bases; unmatched junction nucleotides: 11. The CDR3 is 15 residues long. This CDR3 is CASSPGLADLGEQYF. CDR3 sequence (DNA): TGCGCCAGCAGCCCGGGACTAGCAGATTTGGGCGAGCAGTACTTC.

The V call is TRBV10-2, the J call TRBJ2-1, with a possible D match to TRBD2 (5 bases). Per germline, CDR1 WSHSY and CDR2 SAAADI. Trimming pared 6 bases from V and 15 bases from J, leaving 15 bases between. The CDR3 totals 11 residues. This CDR3 is CASSSGIEGFF. Written as DNA, the CDR3 is TGCGCCAGCAGCTCCGGGATTGAGGGGTTCTTC.

This chain connects TRBV5-6 to TRBJ1-5; D remains unclear. This CDR3 has 13 residues. Germline assignment: CDR1 SGHDT and CDR2 YYEEEE. V lost 1 base and J lost 7, with 9 bases in between. The CDR3: CASSLIGRQPQHF. In DNA, the CDR3 is TGTGCCAGCAGCTTGATTGGCAGGCAGCCCCAGCATTTT.

The chain has TRBV6-6 and TRBJ2-5; unclear D gene. CDR1 and CDR2 (germline): MNHNY, SVGAGI (reference sequence). The length of the CDR3 is 14 residues. The V and J ends lost 5 bases and 5 bases respectively, with 15 bases between them. The CDR3, as DNA: TGTGCCAGCAGTGCTCAAGATATGCAGGAGACCCAGTACTTC. This translates into CASSAQDMQETQYF.